The source of this T cell receptor beta chain is a study of T cell responses to AZD1222 COVID-19 vaccine (dated by TCRdb to the early 2020s). General notes on the study: A total of just over 230 trial participants underwent TCR sequencing, of whom about 210 received two doses of AZD1222 and around 25 received two doses of the MenACWY control vaccine. Trial participants were enrolled by age into 18-55, 56-69 and 70-plus year subgroups, with roughly 160, 29 and 62 TCR-sequenced participants respectively.

The CDR3, from cysteine to phenylalanine, totals 14 residues. The sequence is cut down to CDR3 DNA, 42 bases in frame from base 1. Via the germline V gene (reference sequence), CDR1 is LNHNV and CDR2 YYDKDF. Germline trimming: 3 bases from V, 2 bases from J; junction bases outside gene matches: 1. Overall results and qualifications from the work: The 56-69-year group was small, and its depth increase did not reach significance, likely because of low power. A significant rise in spike-specific TCR breadth and depth was observed after two AZD1222 doses relative to day 0 and relative to MenACWY recipients. Reportedly, close to half of the unique spike-specific TCRs recognized epitopes lying outside the regions that are mutated in the B.1.351 and B.1.1.7 variants. No day 14 peak-response samples were available, so repertoires were characterized only after the peak T cell response. Participants were mostly white British and included more females than males, and it was suggested by the authors that clonal diversity may have been underestimated. Conclusions about previously exposed vaccinees are limited because only a handful of AZD1222 recipients were SARS-CoV-2 seropositive at baseline. CD4 TCRs associated with the vaccine covered the entire spike protein, and the dominant responses were in regions 160-218 and 743-854.

In regard to this clone: What this receptor recognizes is not known. Base qualities are not at hand, and no much larger clone is one base apart.

The CDR3 regions of human TCRbeta chains were subjected to immunosequencing. As for how the authors treated the data: Repertoire TCRs were matched against a reference library of SARS-CoV-2-specific TCRs generated with the MIRA antigen-specificity platform. Breadth was defined as the fraction of unique TCRs that were SARS-CoV-2-associated. Depth was defined as the fraction of total T cells that were SARS-CoV-2-associated. Each spike-specific TCR was assigned to its reactive spike region and to a CD4 or CD8 class using the MIRA data. Log10-transformed breadth and depth values were compared by one-way ANOVA with Sidak's multiple comparisons tests. TCRdb holds this immuneACCESS table with in-frame rearrangements only. Some clones are missing; in checked studies, unresolved V genes explain under half, and the rest has no known cause. V and J calls and clone size are copied from that table; D and trimming were computed from the DNA. Present in this sample are 200,000 or so clones, 90% to 95% of which were seen just once. The ten largest clones add up to less than 1.2% of the sample.

This specimen's time point label, interpreted: about 28 days (+/-7) after the second vaccine dose. AZD1222 recipients with second doses at about 4 weeks or about 12 weeks were pooled, because spike-specific TCR depth and breadth did not differ between schedules. The vaccinee samples were drawn from two UK trials, COV001 and COV002, one of which was a single-blind randomized controlled phase 2/3 trial testing AZD1222 (ChAdOx1 nCoV-19) in healthy adults. For TCRbeta chain sequencing, PBMC samples from trial participants were taken at day 0 and at day 28 after the second dose. This sequence was found in an adult who received the AZD1222 COVID-19 vaccine. The rearrangement combines TRBV15 with TRBJ1-2, with TRBD1 matching 9 junction bases. The material sequenced was peripheral blood, taken 28 days after the second AZD1222 dose. For the CDR3, the sequence is CATSRGQGNYGYTF. The nucleotide sequence is TGTGCCACCAGCAGGGGACAGGGCAACTATGGCTACACCTTC.